The next 5 T cell receptor beta chains were all read from a single sample in a study of T cells in Graves' hyperthyroidism and ophthalmopathy. The TCR beta CDR3 regions underwent amplification using RNA transcripts as the source. RT-PCR in the first round (using the HTBI primer set) targeted the TCR CDR3. MiXCR was run by TCRdb on the multiplex PCR reads, yielding one entry per CDR3 protein. There are over 300,000 distinct CDR3 sequences in the sample; approximately 14% occur only once, and about 11% lies in the top ten. Input material: blood. Every receptor here comes from a woman aged 55-70 years with Graves' hyperthyroidism.

This clonotype was recorded at least ten times. This chain joins TRBV27 and TRBJ1-1, with a weak D call TRBD1 (6 bases). Germline values: CDR1 MNHEY, CDR2 SMNVEV (reference sequence). The V end was cut by 8 bases, the J end by 10 bases, with 14 bases between. This CDR3 contains 11 residues. CDR3 protein: CASGQPRGAFF. The CDR3 nucleotides are TGTGCCAGCGGACAGCCGAGGGGAGCTTTCTTT.

The chain has TRBV20-1 and TRBJ1-6; D call uncertain. The CDR3 spans 14 residues. Trimming removed 5 bases at V and 6 bases at J, with 14 bases between. CDR1 DFQATT and CDR2 SNEGSKA come from the germline V gene (reference sequence). The CDR3 DNA reads TGCAGTGCTCATATACGGGCCGTTAATTCACCCCTCCACTTT. It specifies CSAHIRAVNSPLHF.

The gene calls are TRBV6-1 and TRBJ2-1; 7 bases are shared with TRBD2. The length of the CDR3 is 18 residues. Germline V gene sequence: CDR1 MNHNS, CDR2 SASEGT. Trimming removed 0 bases from V and 2 bases from J; junction bases left unmatched: 10. The chain's CDR3 is CASSEARSEGGTYNEQFF. CDR3 bases: TGTGCCAGCAGTGAAGCTCGGAGTGAGGGAGGGACCTACAATGAGCAGTTCTTC.

This clonotype was recorded many times. The CDR3 nucleotides are TGCGCCAGCAGCTTGGAGGGCAGAAACACTGAAGCTTTCTTT. It codes for CASSLEGRNTEAFF. V and J are TRBV5-1 and TRBJ1-1; D is ambiguous. The CDR3 consists of 14 residues. Germline lookup yields CDR1 SGHRS and CDR2 YFSETQ. V was cut by 0 bases and J by 2 bases, with 8 bases left in between.

This clonotype was recorded many times. The V gene is TRBV3-1, the J gene TRBJ1-5; D uncertain. Germline assignment: CDR1 LGHDT and CDR2 YNNKEL (reference sequence). V shed 1 base and J shed 1 base, with 20 bases lying between them. The CDR3 spans 19 residues. CDR3 DNA sequence: TGTGCCAGCAGCCAAGCCTACGGACGGCCAGCTGGGAGCAATCAGCCCCAGCATTTT. It codes for CASSQAYGRPAGSNQPQHF.